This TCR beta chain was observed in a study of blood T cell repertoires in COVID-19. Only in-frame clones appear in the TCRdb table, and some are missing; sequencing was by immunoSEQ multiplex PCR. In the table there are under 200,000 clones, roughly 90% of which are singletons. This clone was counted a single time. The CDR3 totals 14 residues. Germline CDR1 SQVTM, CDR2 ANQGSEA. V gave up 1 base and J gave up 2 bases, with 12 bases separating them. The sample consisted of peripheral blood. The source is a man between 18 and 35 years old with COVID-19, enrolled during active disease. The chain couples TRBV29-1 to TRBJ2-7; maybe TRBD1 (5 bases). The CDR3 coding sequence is TGCAGCGTTGAAGTAAGGGGCGAACCCTACGAGCAGTACTTC. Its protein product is CSVEVRGEPYEQYF.